This is a list of T cell receptor beta chains from one sample in a study of blood T cells in healthy people across ages. In TCRdb, the 5' RACE reads were re-called with MiXCR into one record per CDR3 protein. In the table there are under 2,000,000 distinct CDR3 sequences, less than 50% of which are singletons. Sequencing used blood. The origin of the receptors is a woman aged 40-49 years in good health. The CDR3 runs from the conserved cysteine through the conserved F or W. Fields, in order: D gene, V gene, J gene, clone size, CDR3 DNA, CDR3 protein. A D gene is named only where the DNA matches it firmly. The size entry is marked missing in some rows and otherwise reads once, few, many or a size class.

TRBD1	TRBV29-1	TRBJ1-2	few	TGCAGCGTTGAGTCGAGGGGGCGGGGTGGCTACACCTTC	CSVESRGRGGYTF
NA	TRBV5-1	TRBJ2-3	few	TGCGCCACCTCGGGGGATGATACGCAGTATTTT	CATSGDDTQYF
NA	TRBV4-1	TRBJ1-1	NA	TGCGCCAGCAGCCAGAGACCGACGGAGGGTCGGACTGAAGCTTTCTTT	CASSQRPTEGRTEAFF
NA	TRBV7-9	TRBJ2-7	NA	TGTGCCAGCAGCCCCCAACTTGACCACGAGCAGTACTTC	CASSPQLDHEQYF
NA	TRBV29-1	TRBJ2-3	few	TGCAGCGTTGAAGCAAGGGGGTACCCAGATACGCAGTATTTT	CSVEARGYPDTQYF
NA	TRBV20-1	TRBJ2-1	NA	TGCAGAGCTAGAGGGGGGAGCTACAATGAGCAGTTCTTC	CRARGGSYNEQFF
TRBD2	TRBV4-3	TRBJ2-7	NA	TGCGCCAGCAGCCAGGGACTAGCGATCTACGAGCAGTACTTC	CASSQGLAIYEQYF
TRBD1	TRBV7-2	TRBJ2-5	NA	TGTGCCAGCAGCTTCCGACAGGGGGCGGGTAAAGAGACCCAGTACTTC	CASSFRQGAGKETQYF
NA	TRBV7-6	TRBJ2-6	NA	TGTGCCAGCAGCTTACGGTTGGGGGCTGGGGCCAACGTCCTGACTTTC	CASSLRLGAGANVLTF
TRBD1	TRBV7-9	TRBJ2-1	NA	TGTGCCAGCAGCTCACGGACAGGTCCCTCCAATGAGCAGTTCTTC	CASSSRTGPSNEQFF
NA	TRBV7-2	TRBJ2-5	few	TGTGCCAGCAGCTTAGTGGGGACAACATACAATGAGCAGTACTTC	CASSLVGTTYNEQYF
NA	TRBV7-2	TRBJ2-3	few	TGTGCCAGCAGCACCGGGACTCGCACAGATACGCAGTATTTT	CASSTGTRTDTQYF
TRBD1	TRBV13	TRBJ2-7	few	TGTGCCAGCAGCTCCCGAATACAGGGGAGAAGCTACGAGCAGTACTTC	CASSSRIQGRSYEQYF
NA	TRBV7-2	TRBJ2-1	NA	TGTGCCAGCAGCTTAGCTAGCCATCCCCAGTTCTTC	CASSLASHPQFF
NA	TRBV6-5	TRBJ1-6	NA	TGTGCCAGCAGCGGGCGGTTTAGCTCCTATAATTCACCCCTCCACTTT	CASSGRFSSYNSPLHF
TRBD1	TRBV7-6	TRBJ1-2	once	TGTGCCAGCAGCTTAGACGTGCAGGGGGCTTGCGGCTACACCTTC	CASSLDVQGACGYTF
TRBD1	TRBV5-1	TRBJ2-3	NA	TGCGCCAGCAGCCCGGGGACAGGGTTCTCAGATACGCAGTATTTT	CASSPGTGFSDTQYF
TRBD1	TRBV29-1	TRBJ2-5	NA	TGCAGCGTTGGACGACAGGGGTGGCAGACCCAGTACTTC	CSVGRQGWQTQYF
NA	TRBV6-5	TRBJ1-5	few	TGTGCCAGCAGTTACTCTAGGAATAGCAATCAGCCCCAGCATTTT	CASSYSRNSNQPQHF
NA	TRBV12-3/TRBV12-4	TRBJ1-2	NA	TGTGCCAGCAGTCCCAACACGGGCCACACCTTC	CASSPNTGHTF
TRBD1	TRBV20-1	TRBJ2-7	NA	TGCAGTGCAGTAGGTGGCAGGGGGTTCGAGCAGTACTTC	CSAVGGRGFEQYF
TRBD2	TRBV5-6	TRBJ2-5	NA	TGTGCCAGCAGCTTCGCAGGGAGGGATGAGACCCAGTACTTC	CASSFAGRDETQYF
NA	TRBV4-2	TRBJ1-5	few	TGTGCCAGCAGCCAAGATGGGGGTCAGCCCCAGCATTTT	CASSQDGGQPQHF
NA	TRBV24-1	TRBJ2-5	NA	TGTGCCACCAGTGATAACCTTCAAGAGACCCAGTACTTC	CATSDNLQETQYF
NA	TRBV29-1	TRBJ1-2	NA	TGCAGCGCAGGCCGAACCGGGGCACGGTCTGGCTACACCTTC	CSAGRTGARSGYTF
NA	TRBV11-2	TRBJ1-1	many	TGTGCCAGCAGCCCTGGGGCAGGGAACACTGAAGCTTTCTTT	CASSPGAGNTEAFF
NA	TRBV20-1	TRBJ2-6	NA	TGCAGTGCTAGAGTTACCAGTATTTCTGGGGCCAACGTCCTGACTTTC	CSARVTSISGANVLTF
NA	TRBV3-1	TRBJ2-7	NA	TGTGCCAGCAGTCAAGGGGGGGACCTTTACGGGGTTGAGCAGTACTTC	CASSQGGDLYGVEQYF
NA	TRBV6-2/TRBV6-3	TRBJ2-7	NA	TGTGCCAGCAGTTCGGGATTGACATTAAGAGAGCAGTACTTC	CASSSGLTLREQYF
NA	TRBV29-1	TRBJ2-5	NA	TGCAGCGTTGCGGCTCAGTGGGAGACCCAGTACTTC	CSVAAQWETQYF
TRBD1	TRBV28	TRBJ1-5	NA	TGTGCCAGCAGCGGGACAGCACCCAATCAGCCCCAGCATTTT	CASSGTAPNQPQHF
NA	TRBV21-1	TRBJ2-1	NA	TGTGCCAGCAGCAAAGTTATAAAGGGAGGTAACGATGAGCAGTTCTTC	CASSKVIKGGNDEQFF
NA	TRBV4-2	TRBJ2-1	NA	TGTGCCAGCAGCGCCCGGTCCGCCGTGGGCGGGGGCGGTTACAATGAGCAGTTCTTC	CASSARSAVGGGGYNEQFF
TRBD2	TRBV4-2	TRBJ2-3	few	TGCGCCAGCAGCCAATTCTGGGCGGGGGGCACAGATACGCAGTATTTT	CASSQFWAGGTDTQYF
NA	TRBV28	TRBJ2-4	few	TGTGCCAGCAGTTTAGTTGGGGGAGGAGGCATTCAGTACTTC	CASSLVGGGGIQYF
NA	TRBV6-2/TRBV6-3	TRBJ2-5	NA	TGTGCCAGCAGTTACAACAGGGGCGCGGGGGAGACCCAGTACTTC	CASSYNRGAGETQYF
NA	TRBV7-9	TRBJ1-1	NA	TGTGCCAGCACCTTCGGCGGCAGGAACACTGAAGCTTTCTTT	CASTFGGRNTEAFF
TRBD2	TRBV20-1	TRBJ2-1	many	TGCAGTGCTACTGCGGGGGGTTTTTTTGAGCAGTTCTTC	CSATAGGFFEQFF
TRBD1	TRBV2	TRBJ1-2	NA	TGTGCCAGCGTAAGACAGGGGGCTGGGGTATATGGCTACACCTTC	CASVRQGAGVYGYTF
TRBD2	TRBV13	TRBJ2-3	NA	TGTGCCAGCAGCTTTTCCGGGGGAGGGGCTACGCAGTATTTT	CASSFSGGGATQYF
TRBD2	TRBV2	TRBJ2-5	few	TGTGCCAGCAGGCAGAGCGGGGGGACTCAAGAGACCCAGTACTTC	CASRQSGGTQETQYF
NA	TRBV4-3	TRBJ2-3	few	TGCGCCAGCAGCCAAGGGCTAGGCCCCAGCACAGATACGCAGTATTTT	CASSQGLGPSTDTQYF
NA	TRBV4-3	TRBJ1-2	NA	TGCGCCAGCAGCCAAGATAGTACAGGAGGCTATGGCTACACCTTC	CASSQDSTGGYGYTF
NA	TRBV27	TRBJ1-1	NA	TGTGCCAGCAGTAACTCGGAGAACACTGAAGCTTTCTTT	CASSNSENTEAFF
TRBD1	TRBV28	TRBJ2-7	NA	TGTGCCAGCTTGGCAAGGGGGCTCTACGAGCAGTACTTC	CASLARGLYEQYF
TRBD2	TRBV6-1	TRBJ2-3	NA	TGTGCCAGCAGTGTGGTGGGACTAGCGGGGGCAGATACGCAGTATTTT	CASSVVGLAGADTQYF
NA	TRBV6-1	TRBJ2-7	NA	TGTGCCAGCAGTGATTTTGGCAGCACCTACGAGCAGTACTTC	CASSDFGSTYEQYF
TRBD1	TRBV20-1	TRBJ2-5	NA	TGCAGTGCTAGACCCGGGCCCGGGACAGGGAGGGCAGAGACCCAGTACTTC	CSARPGPGTGRAETQYF
NA	TRBV5-1	TRBJ2-1	many	TGCGCCAGCAGCTTGGAACAGGGCTACAATGAGCAGTTCTTC	CASSLEQGYNEQFF
TRBD2	TRBV12-3/TRBV12-4	TRBJ2-3	NA	TGTGCCAGCAGTTATCCTAGCGGGGGAGACACAGATACGCAGTATTTT	CASSYPSGGDTDTQYF
NA	TRBV10-3	TRBJ1-5	once	TGTGCCATCAGGGAATATGAGGGAGGCCAGCCCCAGCATTTT	CAIREYEGGQPQHF
NA	TRBV20-1	TRBJ1-5	NA	TGCAGTGCTAGAGCCGGGCCTCAGATAAATCAGCCCCAGCATTTT	CSARAGPQINQPQHF
NA	TRBV12-3/TRBV12-4	TRBJ1-1	few	TGTGCCAGCAGTGTAAAGGGGGGGAACACTGAAGCTTTCTTT	CASSVKGGNTEAFF